The rows below give T cell receptor beta chains drawn from one sample of a study of CD4 T cells in relation to SARS-CoV-2 and coronaviruses. No antigen is known for these receptors. Data came from immunoSEQ multiplex PCR; TCRdb stores just in-frame clones and leaves some out. The repertoire holds fewer than 25,000 clones, with about three quarters as singletons. Material: CD4+ T cells from PBMCs, cultured in vitro. These TCRs come from a human donor in good health. CDR3s include the opening cysteine and the closing phenylalanine or tryptophan. D genes are given only for firm matches. Where a row states a size, it is once, few, many or the class of an expanded clone; other rows omit it.

>TRBJ1-1|TRBV5-5|medium-sized|TRBD1
CASSSGTANSKAFF
TGTGCCAGCAGCTCCGGGACAGCGAATAGTAAAGCTTTCTTT
>TRBJ1-5|TRBV18|few|-
CASSPRGDGNQPQHF
TGTGCCAGCTCACCGAGGGGTGATGGCAATCAGCCCCAGCATTTT
>TRBJ2-7|TRBV30|-|-
CAWRGYRDGGEQYF
TGTGCCTGGAGGGGGTACCGGGACGGGGGCGAGCAGTACTTC
>TRBJ1-1|TRBV7-3|-|TRBD1
CASSLIGTGTEAFF
TGTGCCAGCAGCTTAATAGGGACAGGTACTGAAGCTTTCTTT
>TRBJ1-1|TRBV20-1|-|TRBD1
CSASLDRENTEAFF
TGCAGTGCTAGTTTGGACAGGGAGAACACTGAAGCTTTCTTT
>TRBJ2-7|TRBV29-1|once|-
CSVGGLDGYEQYF
TGCAGCGTTGGTGGCTTAGACGGCTACGAGCAGTACTTC
>TRBJ2-1|TRBV20-1|-|TRBD2
CSASYYGGRRYNEQFF
TGCAGTGCTAGTTATTACGGCGGGAGGCGGTACAATGAGCAGTTCTTC
>TRBJ2-3|TRBV5-6|-|TRBD1
CASSVGQDTDTQYF
TGTGCCAGCAGCGTAGGACAGGACACAGATACGCAGTATTTT
>TRBJ1-1|TRBV27|-|-
CASSSYLMNTEAFF
TGTGCCAGCAGTTCCTACTTAATGAACACTGAAGCTTTCTTT
>TRBJ2-5|TRBV18|-|-
CASSPPDTETQYF
TGTGCCAGCTCACCACCGGATACAGAGACCCAGTACTTC
>TRBJ2-7|TRBV6-5|-|-
CARSLGQHYEQYF
TGTGCACGGTCGTTAGGACAGCACTACGAGCAGTACTTC
>TRBJ1-1|TRBV11-3|-|-
CASSLDNASPNTEAFF
TGTGCCAGCAGCTTAGATAATGCCAGCCCGAACACTGAAGCTTTCTTT
>TRBJ1-4|TRBV30|-|-
CAWNSRNEKLFF
TGTGCCTGGAATAGTCGGAATGAAAAACTGTTTTTT
>TRBJ2-5|TRBV3-1/TRBV3-2|-|-
CASSQDLQGQETQYF
TGTGCCAGCAGCCAAGATCTGCAGGGACAAGAGACCCAGTACTTC
>TRBJ2-5|TRBV5-1|-|-
CASSLEGRGSETQYF
TGCGCCAGCAGCTTGGAAGGAAGGGGGTCGGAGACCCAGTACTTC
>TRBJ2-3|TRBV12-3/TRBV12-4|-|-
CASRSSTDTQYF
TGTGCCAGCAGAAGTAGCACAGATACGCAGTATTTT
>TRBJ1-4|TRBV10-1|-|-
CASSDPGIDEKLFF
TGCGCCAGCAGTGATCCCGGCATCGACGAAAAACTGTTTTTT
>TRBJ2-5|TRBV7-2|-|-
CASSLVGFWETQYF
TGTGCCAGCAGCTTAGTGGGGTTCTGGGAGACCCAGTACTTC
>TRBJ1-4|TRBV4-1|-|-
CASSQIRDGTLFEKLFF
TGCGCCAGCAGCCAAATTAGGGACGGGACCCTATTCGAAAAACTGTTTTTT
>TRBJ2-7|TRBV5-1|-|-
CASSSGVSAYEQYF
TGCGCCAGCAGCTCAGGGGTTTCGGCCTACGAGCAGTACTTC
>TRBJ2-3|TRBV7-7|-|TRBD2
CASTRIWRGLAGEITSTDTQYF
TGTGCCAGCACCCGGATTTGGCGGGGACTAGCGGGAGAAATTACTAGCACAGATACGCAGTATTTT
>TRBJ2-7|TRBV19|-|-
CASSIFISGSYEQYF
TGTGCCAGTAGTATCTTCATTTCGGGGTCCTACGAGCAGTACTTC
>TRBJ1-2|TRBV7-3|few|-
CASSPQGSGDYGYTF
TGTGCCAGCAGCCCTCAGGGGAGCGGCGACTATGGCTACACCTTC
>TRBJ2-5|TRBV2|-|TRBD2
CASSALTSGGFGETQYF
TGTGCCAGCAGCGCCCTGACTAGCGGGGGGTTTGGGGAGACCCAGTACTTC
>TRBJ2-1|TRBV3-1/TRBV3-2|-|TRBD2
CASSQGTSGRGYNEQFF
TGTGCCAGCAGCCAAGGGACTAGCGGGAGGGGGTACAATGAGCAGTTCTTC
>TRBJ2-2|TRBV29-1|-|-
CSVGRQANTGELFF
TGCAGCGTCGGTCGACAGGCGAACACCGGGGAGCTGTTTTTT
>TRBJ2-5|TRBV21-1|-|-
CASSNSGGSQETQYF
TGTGCCAGCAGCAATTCGGGCGGGAGTCAGGAGACCCAGTACTTC
>TRBJ1-2|TRBV2|-|-
CASSDGGMSYGYTF
TGTGCCAGCAGTGACGGGGGGATGAGTTATGGCTACACCTTC
>TRBJ2-1|TRBV5-6|-|TRBD1
CASSTGQGGTIYNEQFF
TGTGCCAGCAGCACAGGACAGGGCGGGACAATATACAATGAGCAGTTCTTC
>TRBJ1-1|TRBV6-5|-|-
CASSREPQGTEAFF
TGTGCCAGCAGTCGGGAACCCCAGGGCACTGAAGCTTTCTTT
>TRBJ2-7|TRBV10-2|-|-
CASSGADSVGYEQYF
TGCGCCAGCAGTGGCGCCGACAGTGTAGGGTACGAGCAGTACTTC
>TRBJ2-1|TRBV5-4|once|-
CASTKSDEQFF
TGTGCCAGCACAAAGAGCGATGAGCAGTTCTTC
>TRBJ2-7|TRBV2|-|-
CASSEGLGSQYEQYF
TGTGCCAGCAGTGAAGGGTTGGGCAGCCAGTACGAGCAGTACTTC
>TRBJ2-5|TRBV11-1|-|-
CASSRNRDPETQYF
TGTGCCAGCAGCCGAAACAGGGATCCAGAGACCCAGTACTTC
>TRBJ2-2|TRBV10-3|-|TRBD2
CAISERNSGRRGSGELFF
TGTGCCATCAGTGAGAGGAATAGCGGGAGGAGGGGGTCCGGGGAGCTGTTTTTT
>TRBJ1-1|TRBV6-5|once|-
CASSYDLAGKNTEAFF
TGTGCCAGCAGTTACGATTTGGCAGGGAAAAACACTGAAGCTTTCTTT
>TRBJ2-1|TRBV6-4|-|TRBD2
CASSETSGDYNEQFF
TGTGCCAGCAGTGAAACTAGCGGGGATTACAATGAGCAGTTCTTC